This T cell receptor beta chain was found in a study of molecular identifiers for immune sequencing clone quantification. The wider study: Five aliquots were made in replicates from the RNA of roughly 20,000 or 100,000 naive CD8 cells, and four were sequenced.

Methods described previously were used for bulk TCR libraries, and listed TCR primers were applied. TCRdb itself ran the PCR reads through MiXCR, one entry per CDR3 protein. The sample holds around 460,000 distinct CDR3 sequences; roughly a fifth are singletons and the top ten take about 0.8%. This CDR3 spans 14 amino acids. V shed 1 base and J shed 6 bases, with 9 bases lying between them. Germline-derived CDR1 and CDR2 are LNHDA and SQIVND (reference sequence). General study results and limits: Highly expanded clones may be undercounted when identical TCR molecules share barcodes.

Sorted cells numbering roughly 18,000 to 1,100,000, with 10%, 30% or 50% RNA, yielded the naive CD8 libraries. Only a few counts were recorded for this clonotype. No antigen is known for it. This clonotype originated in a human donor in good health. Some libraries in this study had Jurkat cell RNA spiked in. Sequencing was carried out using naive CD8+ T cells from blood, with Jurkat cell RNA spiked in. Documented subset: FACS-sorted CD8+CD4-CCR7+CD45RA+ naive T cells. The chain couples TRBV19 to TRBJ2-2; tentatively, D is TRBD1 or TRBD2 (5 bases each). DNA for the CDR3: TGTGCCAGTAGTATAGGGGGGTTCCCCGGGGAGCTGTTTTTT. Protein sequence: CASSIGGFPGELFF.